What follows are 28 T cell receptor beta chains derived from one specimen sequenced in a study of T-cell memory formation after mild COVID-19. MiXCR was run by TCRdb on the 5' RACE reads, yielding one entry per CDR3 protein. Here the sample spans around 400,000 distinct CDR3 sequences, 20% to 30% being singletons. Sequencing was carried out using PBMCs or a T cell subset sorted from them (not recorded which). Source of these receptors: an adult woman who had mild COVID-19 (a few samples of this study predate the infection). Cell type and time point are not known.

CDR3 nucleotides: TGTGCCAGCAGCCTGACAGAGGACGCACATACGCAGTATTTT. Translated, it gives CASSLTEDAHTQYF. J is TRBJ2-3 and V is TRBV7-9, with D maybe TRBD1 (5 bases). Trimming left V 5 bases short and J 7 bases short, with 16 bases between. Germline V CDR1 and CDR2: SEHNR, FQNEAQ (reference sequence). The CDR3 covers 14 residues.

This clonotype has just a few counts. V is TRBV9 and J is TRBJ2-7; no firm D call. Germline CDR1 reads SGDLS; CDR2 reads YYNGEE. This CDR3 spans 14 amino acids. V dropped 0 bases and J dropped 2 bases, with 9 bases sitting between them. The DNA for the CDR3 is TGTGCCAGCAGCGTAGGCGCGGATCCCTACGAGCAGTACTTC. Its protein is CASSVGADPYEQYF.

This chain links TRBV19 with TRBJ2-7, with 11 positions matching TRBD2. CDR1 is LNHDA and CDR2 is SQIVND in the germline V gene (reference sequence). This CDR3 comprises 14 residues. V lost 10 bases to trimming and J lost 5 bases; unmatched junction nucleotides: 10. For the CDR3, the DNA is TGTGCCAACCTCCCTAGCGGGAGGACCGACGAGCAGTACTTC. Protein: CANLPSGRTDEQYF.

This clonotype was seen a few times. J is TRBJ2-7 and V is TRBV5-4, with D tentatively TRBD2 (7 bases). Germline values: CDR1 SGHNT, CDR2 YYREEE (reference sequence). V lost 4 bases, J lost 5 bases, and 19 bases lay in between. This CDR3 is built from 15 residues. CDR3 residues: CASSPGGRGKNEQYF. CDR3 nucleotide sequence: TGTGCCAGCAGCCCCGGGGGGCGAGGGAAAAACGAGCAGTACTTC. The whole variable domain, filled in from reference TRBV5-4 and TRBJ2-7, reads ETGVTQSPTHLIKTRGQQVTLRCSSQSGHNTVSWYQQALGQGPQFIFQYYREEENGRGNFPPRFSGLQFPNYSSELNVNALELDDSALYLCASSPGGRGKNEQYFGPGTRLTVT.

The rearrangement joins TRBV4-2 to TRBJ1-2, with 12 bases matching TRBD1. This CDR3 contains 17 residues. Per germline, CDR1 LGHNA and CDR2 YNFKEQ. Unmatched junction bases numbered 8, after V lost 0 bases and J lost 6 bases. CDR3 residues: CASSQDLEGQGAHGYTF. The DNA for the CDR3 is TGTGCCAGCAGCCAAGATCTTGAGGGACAGGGGGCTCATGGCTACACCTTC.

This clonotype turned up a few times. The genes are TRBV7-9 and TRBJ2-2; 7 bases agree with TRBD1. V dropped 5 bases and J dropped 1; count of bases not matched to a gene: 7. Looked up from germline, CDR1 is SEHNR and CDR2 is FQNEAQ (reference sequence). The CDR3 is 16 residues long. The CDR3 nucleotides read TGTGCCAGCAGCCAGGGCTGGGACAGGAACACCGGGGAGCTGTTTTTT. Translated: CASSQGWDRNTGELFF.

This clonotype has a handful of counts. The chain joins TRBV9 to TRBJ2-7; 9 bases match TRBD1. The CDR3 is 15 residues long. The V segment lost 4 bases and the J segment 3 bases; nucleotides outside the gene matches: 8. Germline V lookup: CDR1 SGDLS, CDR2 YYNGEE. CDR3 amino acids: CASSPSGTGYYEQYF. The CDR3 DNA follows: TGTGCCAGCAGCCCCTCCGGGACAGGGTACTACGAGCAGTACTTC.

This rearrangement joins TRBV7-3 to TRBJ2-2, with 9 bases that match TRBD1. Germline V gene sequence: CDR1 SGHTA, CDR2 FQGTGA. The trim removed 5 bases at V and 7 bases at J, leaving 11 bases unmatched. The CDR3 has 16 residues. The CDR3 here is CASSRRQGDGGGELFF. CDR3 in DNA: TGTGCCAGCAGCCGTCGACAGGGGGACGGCGGCGGGGAGCTGTTTTTT.

This sequence joins TRBV11-3 and TRBJ2-2; D not resolved. The CDR3 length is 17 residues. The germline V gene has CDR1 SGHNT and CDR2 YENEEA. V lost 1 base to trimming and J lost 6 bases, with 18 bases between them. The CDR3 nucleotides are TGTGCCAGCAGCTTAGGTCGCGCGGACGGTAGTGCCGGGGAGCTGTTTTTT. This encodes CASSLGRADGSAGELFF.

This clonotype was observed a handful of times. The V call is TRBV5-6, the J call TRBJ2-5; D is perhaps TRBD1 (6 bases). Germline lookup yields CDR1 SGHDT and CDR2 YYEEEE. This CDR3 spans 14 amino acids. V lost 5 bases to trimming and J lost 5 bases, with 16 bases between them. The CDR3 region has the DNA TGTGCCAGCAGGGCAGGGGCGGGTCGGGAGACCCAGTACTTC. It is translated as CASRAGAGRETQYF.

This clonotype was seen ten or more times. The V and J genes are TRBV24-1 and TRBJ2-3; D is ambiguous. Trimming stripped 3 bases from V and 1 base from J, with 13 bases between. The CDR3 spans 16 residues. Germline CDR1 is KGHDR and CDR2 is SFDVKD. CDR3 amino acids: CATSDPSTRGTDTQYF. In DNA, the CDR3 is TGTGCCACCAGTGATCCCTCTACTCGTGGCACAGATACGCAGTATTTT.

This clonotype was counted only a few times. The J gene is TRBJ2-1, the V gene TRBV7-9, with 8 bases aligning to TRBD1. Per germline, CDR1 SEHNR and CDR2 FQNEAQ (reference sequence). Unmatched junction bases numbered 8, after V lost 5 bases and J lost 11 bases. CDR3 size: 13 residues. The CDR3 region has the DNA TGTGCCAGCAGCCCCGGACAGGGACCTCAGCAGTTCTTC. It codes for CASSPGQGPQQFF.

This clonotype came up a few times. This chain links TRBV11-3 with TRBJ2-1; no definite D call. Trimming took off 2 bases at V and 9 bases at J, with 8 bases between the two ends. The germline V gene encodes CDR1 SGHNT and CDR2 YENEEA. The CDR3 is 12 amino acids. The CDR3 is CASSLRVAEQFF. CDR3 in DNA: TGTGCCAGCAGCTTAAGGGTCGCTGAGCAGTTCTTC.

The rearrangement uses TRBV11-2 and TRBJ2-7; TRBD2 is a possible D gene (6 bases). CDR1 and CDR2 from the germline V gene are SGHAT and FQNNGV. Trimming took 5 bases from V and 0 from J, leaving 17 bases between them. The CDR3 sequence is 16 residues long. Here the CDR3 reads CASSPGRGRFSYEQYF. The CDR3 coding sequence is TGTGCCAGCAGCCCTGGGCGGGGCCGTTTCTCCTACGAGCAGTACTTC.

This chain uses TRBV15 with TRBJ1-3; no definite D call. The V end was cut by 0 bases, the J end by 0 bases, with 21 bases between. Germline V gene data show CDR1 as LNHNV and CDR2 as YYDKDF (reference sequence). The CDR3 contains 20 residues. The CDR3 protein is CATSRDLAPALISSGNTIYF. In nucleotides, the CDR3 is TGTGCCACCAGCAGAGATCTCGCACCTGCCCTCATCTCCTCTGGAAACACCATATATTTT. The full variable domain, with the rest looked up from reference TRBV15 and TRBJ1-3, is DAMVIQNPRYQVTQFGKPVTLSCSQTLNHNVMYWYQQKSSQAPKLLFHYYDKDFNNEADTPDNFQSRRPNTSFCFLDIRSPGLGDTAMYLCATSRDLAPALISSGNTIYFGEGSWLTVV.

The rearrangement uses TRBV24-1 and TRBJ2-3, with a possible D match to TRBD1 (6 bases). The CDR3 has 16 residues. The germline V gene encodes CDR1 KGHDR and CDR2 SFDVKD. With 1 base removed from V and 2 bases from J, the gap between germline ends came to 12 bases. The CDR3 sequence is CATSDLRGQNTDTQYF. Here the CDR3 DNA reads TGTGCCACCAGTGATTTAAGAGGACAGAACACAGATACGCAGTATTTT.

This clonotype was observed a handful of times. The chain has TRBV6-2 or TRBV6-3 and TRBJ2-3; D is possibly TRBD1 or TRBD2 (5 bases each). This CDR3 has 19 amino acids. V lost 0 bases to trimming and J lost 1 base, with 20 bases between them. Germline V gene data show CDR1 as MNHEY and CDR2 as SVGEGT. CDR3 nucleotide sequence: TGTGCCAGCAGTTACTCGGGTTGGGGACGCCACTCGGGCACAGATACGCAGTATTTT. Translating gives CASSYSGWGRHSGTDTQYF.

The J gene is TRBJ2-2, the V gene TRBV6-2 or TRBV6-3; 10 bases align to TRBD2. Germline V gene data show CDR1 as MNHEY and CDR2 as SVGEGT. This CDR3 is built from 15 residues. V shed 4 bases and J 6 bases; nucleotides not matched to a gene: 5. The DNA for the CDR3 is TGTGCCAGCAGTTTTAGCGGGAGGTCCTCCGGGGAGCTGTTTTTT. Amino acid sequence: CASSFSGRSSGELFF.

The CDR3 coding sequence is TGTGCCAGTAGTCCGACGACCGCAAACACTGAAGCTTTCTTT. It yields the protein CASSPTTANTEAFF. The chain joins TRBV19 to TRBJ1-1; no firm D call. Germline CDR1 and CDR2: LNHDA and SQIVND (reference sequence). Trimming shortened V by 5 bases and J by 2 bases, and 12 bases separated the two germline ends. CDR3 length equals 14 residues.

This chain joins TRBV7-9 and TRBJ2-7; a weak D match, TRBD2 (5 bases). The ends were cut back, 4 bases at V and 3 bases at J, with 22 bases in the middle. The CDR3 length is 17 residues. The germline gives CDR1 SEHNR, CDR2 FQNEAQ (reference sequence). The CDR3 coding sequence is TGTGCCAGCAGCTCGCCCGCGGGCGGGCGGACTTTCTACGAGCAGTACTTC. It encodes CASSSPAGGRTFYEQYF.

This clonotype was seen ten or more times. The genes are TRBV6-2 or TRBV6-3 and TRBJ2-7, with D perhaps being TRBD1 or TRBD2 (5 bases each). Germline CDR1 reads MNHEY; CDR2 reads SVGEGT. V was clipped by 4 bases and J by 0 bases, with 13 bases between them. CDR3 size: 15 residues. The CDR3 here is CASSWDERSSYEQYF. The CDR3 region has the DNA TGTGCCAGCAGTTGGGACGAAAGGAGCTCCTACGAGCAGTACTTC.

The chain has TRBV6-6 and TRBJ2-7, with a weak D call TRBD1 (6 bases). Trimming cost V 1 base and J 1 base, with 11 bases left between them. Per the germline V gene, CDR1 is MNHNY and CDR2 is SVGAGI (reference sequence). The CDR3 is 15 residues long. The CDR3 DNA is TGTGCCAGCAGTTACTTGGGGACATTTTCCTACGAGCAGTACTTC. It yields the protein CASSYLGTFSYEQYF.

This clonotype occurred many times. This sequence joins TRBV5-1 and TRBJ2-3; either TRBD1 or TRBD2 may fit D (5 bases each). Germline V gene data show CDR1 as SGHRS and CDR2 as YFSETQ. Trimming left V 0 bases short and J 14 bases short, with 13 bases between. CDR3 length: 12 amino acids. The CDR3 coding sequence is TGCGCCAGCAGCTTGGACCAGGGACCCCTGTATTTT. It specifies CASSLDQGPLYF.

In its sample, this clonotype was seen once. The J gene is TRBJ1-5, the V gene TRBV15; D gene unclear. CDR3 length equals 14 residues. Germline CDR1 LNHNV, CDR2 YYDKDF (reference sequence). Trimming took 0 bases from V and 0 from J, leaving 3 bases between them. Here the CDR3 DNA reads TGTGCCACCAGCAGAGATCTTAGCAATCAGCCCCAGCATTTT. It specifies CATSRDLSNQPQHF.

The V gene is TRBV3-1, the J gene TRBJ1-1; D is unresolved. Germline-derived CDR1 and CDR2 are LGHDT and YNNKEL (reference sequence). The ends were cut back, 6 bases at V and 10 bases at J, with 24 bases in the middle. The CDR3 has 15 residues. The CDR3 is CASRPSITAERGAFF. As DNA, the CDR3 is TGTGCCAGCAGGCCAAGTATAACAGCAGAACGGGGAGCTTTCTTT.

In this sample, this clonotype turned up a few times. The rearrangement links TRBV18 to TRBJ2-1, with TRBD1 matching over 8 bases. The CDR3 runs to 14 residues. Germline V gene sequence: CDR1 KGHSH, CDR2 LQKENI. Germline trimming cut 3 bases from V and 12 bases from J; bases unmatched to any gene: 10. The CDR3 DNA reads TGTGCCAGCTCACCTAACCCGGACAGGGCCGGGCAGTTCTTC. Its protein is CASSPNPDRAGQFF.

V usage is TRBV5-1 and J usage is TRBJ1-4, with 7 nucleotides matching TRBD1. V was pared by 4 bases and J by 6 bases, with 6 bases of the junction left unmatched. Germline CDR1 and CDR2: SGHRS and YFSETQ. This CDR3 comprises 14 residues. DNA for the CDR3: TGCGCCAGCAGCCGACAGGGAGGTGATGAAAAACTGTTTTTT. It is translated as CASSRQGGDEKLFF.

CDR3: CASSVDRDDEQYF. The CDR3 DNA reads as TGTGCCAGCAGCGTCGACAGGGATGACGAGCAGTACTTC. The rearrangement joins TRBV12-3 or TRBV12-4 to TRBJ2-7; 7 positions match TRBD1. The CDR3 is 13 amino acids. J gave up 5 bases and V 6 bases, and 7 bases lay outside the gene matches.